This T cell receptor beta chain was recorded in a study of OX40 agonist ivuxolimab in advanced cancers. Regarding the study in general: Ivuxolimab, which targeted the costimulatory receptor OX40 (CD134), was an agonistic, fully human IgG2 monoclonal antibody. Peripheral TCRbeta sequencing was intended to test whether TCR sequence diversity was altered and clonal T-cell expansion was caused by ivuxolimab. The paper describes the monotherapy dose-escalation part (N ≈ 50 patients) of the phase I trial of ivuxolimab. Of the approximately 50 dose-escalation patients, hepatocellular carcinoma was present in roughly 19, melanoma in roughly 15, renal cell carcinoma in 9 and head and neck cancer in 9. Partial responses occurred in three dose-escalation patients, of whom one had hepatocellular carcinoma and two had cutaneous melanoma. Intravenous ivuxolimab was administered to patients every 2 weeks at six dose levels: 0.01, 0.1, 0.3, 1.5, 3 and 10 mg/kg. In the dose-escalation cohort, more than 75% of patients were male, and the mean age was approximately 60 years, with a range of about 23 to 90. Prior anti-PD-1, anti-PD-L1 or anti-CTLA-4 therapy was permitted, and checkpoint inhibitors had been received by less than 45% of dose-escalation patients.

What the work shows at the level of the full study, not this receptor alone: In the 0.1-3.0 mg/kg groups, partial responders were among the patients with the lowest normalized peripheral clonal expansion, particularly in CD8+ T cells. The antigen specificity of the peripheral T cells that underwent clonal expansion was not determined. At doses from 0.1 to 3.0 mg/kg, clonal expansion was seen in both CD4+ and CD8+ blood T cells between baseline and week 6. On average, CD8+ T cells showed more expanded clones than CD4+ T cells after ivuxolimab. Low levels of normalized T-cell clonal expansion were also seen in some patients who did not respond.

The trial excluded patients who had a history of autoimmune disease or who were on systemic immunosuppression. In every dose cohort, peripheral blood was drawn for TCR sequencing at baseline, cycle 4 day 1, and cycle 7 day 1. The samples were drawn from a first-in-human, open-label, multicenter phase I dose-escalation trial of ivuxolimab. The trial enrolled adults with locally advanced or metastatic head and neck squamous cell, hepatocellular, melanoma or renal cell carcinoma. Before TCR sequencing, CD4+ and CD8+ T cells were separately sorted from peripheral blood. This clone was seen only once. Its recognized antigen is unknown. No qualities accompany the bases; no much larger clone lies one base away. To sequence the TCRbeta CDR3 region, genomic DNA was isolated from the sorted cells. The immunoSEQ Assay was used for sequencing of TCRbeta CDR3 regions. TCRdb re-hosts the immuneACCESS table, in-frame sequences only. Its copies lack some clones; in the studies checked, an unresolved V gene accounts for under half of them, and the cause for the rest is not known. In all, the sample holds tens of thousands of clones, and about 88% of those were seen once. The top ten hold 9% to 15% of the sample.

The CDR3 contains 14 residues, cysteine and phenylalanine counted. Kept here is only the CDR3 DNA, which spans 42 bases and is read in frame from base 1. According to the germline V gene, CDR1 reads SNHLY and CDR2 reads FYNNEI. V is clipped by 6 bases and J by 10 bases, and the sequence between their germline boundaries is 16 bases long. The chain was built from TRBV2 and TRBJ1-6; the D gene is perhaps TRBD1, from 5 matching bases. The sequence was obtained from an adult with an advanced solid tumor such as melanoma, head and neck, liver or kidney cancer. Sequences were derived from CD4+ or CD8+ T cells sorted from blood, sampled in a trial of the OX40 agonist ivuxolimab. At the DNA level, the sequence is TGTGCCAGCAGAAGACCGGGACCGGCGTCACCCCTCCACTTT. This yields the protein CASRRPGPASPLHF.